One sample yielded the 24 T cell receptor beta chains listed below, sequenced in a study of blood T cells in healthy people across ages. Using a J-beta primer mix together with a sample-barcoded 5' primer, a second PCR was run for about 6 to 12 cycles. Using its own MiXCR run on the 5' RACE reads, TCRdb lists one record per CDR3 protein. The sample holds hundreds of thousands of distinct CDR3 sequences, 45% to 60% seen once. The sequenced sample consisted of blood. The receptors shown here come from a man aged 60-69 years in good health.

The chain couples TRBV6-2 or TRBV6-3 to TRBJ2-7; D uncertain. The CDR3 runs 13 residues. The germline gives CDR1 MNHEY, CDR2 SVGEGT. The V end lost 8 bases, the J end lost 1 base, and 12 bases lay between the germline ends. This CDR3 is CASRESTSYEQYF. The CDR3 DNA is TGTGCCAGCCGCGAGAGTACGTCCTACGAGCAGTACTTC.

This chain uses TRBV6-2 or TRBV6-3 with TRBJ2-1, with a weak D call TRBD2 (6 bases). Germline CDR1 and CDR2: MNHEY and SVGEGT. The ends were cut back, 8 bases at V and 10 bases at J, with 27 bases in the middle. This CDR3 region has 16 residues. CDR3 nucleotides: TGTGCCAGCCCACCCCGGGGGATAGCGCCAACGGAGGAGCAGTTCTTC. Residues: CASPPRGIAPTEEQFF.

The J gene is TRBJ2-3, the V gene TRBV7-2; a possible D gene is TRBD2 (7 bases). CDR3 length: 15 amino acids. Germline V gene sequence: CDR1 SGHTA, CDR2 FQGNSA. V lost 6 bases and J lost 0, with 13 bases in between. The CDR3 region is CASSRGAASTDTQYF. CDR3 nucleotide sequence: TGTGCCAGCAGTCGGGGGGCCGCTAGCACAGATACGCAGTATTTT.

The chain's CDR3 is CASSSLRGQQSNQPQHF. CDR3 DNA sequence: TGTGCCAGCAGTTCCCTCCGGGGACAGCAGAGCAATCAGCCCCAGCATTTT. This chain uses TRBV28 with TRBJ1-5; TRBD1 matches 7 bases. The germline gives CDR1 MDHEN, CDR2 SYDVKM. J lost 1 base, V lost 4 bases, and 10 bases had no gene match. The CDR3 consists of 17 residues. Combining the CDR3 with reference TRBV28 and TRBJ1-5 gives the whole variable domain DVKVTQSSRYLVKRTGEKVFLECVQDMDHENMFWYRQDPGLGLRLIYFSYDVKMKEKGDIPEGYSVSREKKERFSLILESASTNQTSMYLCASSSLRGQQSNQPQHFGDGTRLSIL.

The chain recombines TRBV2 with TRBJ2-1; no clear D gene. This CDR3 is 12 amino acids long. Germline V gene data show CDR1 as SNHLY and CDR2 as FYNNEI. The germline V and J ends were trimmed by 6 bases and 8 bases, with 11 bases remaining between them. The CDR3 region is CASRTKKDEQFF. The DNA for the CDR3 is TGTGCCAGCAGGACCAAGAAAGATGAGCAGTTCTTC.

This CDR3 is CSARETYAGDNEQFF. The CDR3 nucleotides are TGCAGTGCTAGAGAGACGTACGCGGGAGATAATGAGCAGTTCTTC. The chain links TRBV20-1 to TRBJ2-1; 7 nucleotides align to TRBD2. Trimming removed 0 bases from V and 7 bases from J; junction bases left unmatched: 9. The germline CDR1 and CDR2 sequences are DFQATT and SNEGSKA (reference sequence). This CDR3 comprises 15 residues.

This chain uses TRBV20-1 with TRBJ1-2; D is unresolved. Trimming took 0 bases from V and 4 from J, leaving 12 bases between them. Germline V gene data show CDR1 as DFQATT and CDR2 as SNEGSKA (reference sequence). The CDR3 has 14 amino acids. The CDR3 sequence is CSARDPGRSYGYTF. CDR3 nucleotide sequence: TGCAGTGCTAGAGATCCGGGCAGGAGCTATGGCTACACCTTC.

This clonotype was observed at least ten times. CDR3 region: CASSPQRESYNEQFF. CDR3 in DNA: TGTGCCAGCAGCCCCCAGCGGGAGTCATACAATGAGCAGTTCTTC. The gene calls are TRBV7-9 and TRBJ2-1; TRBD2 matches 8 bases. V lost 5 bases and J lost 4; bases outside the gene matches: 7. The CDR3 has 15 residues. CDR1 is SEHNR and CDR2 is FQNEAQ in the germline V gene (reference sequence). Full variable domain (rest looked up from reference TRBV7-9 and TRBJ2-1): DTGVSQNPRHKITKRGQNVTFRCDPISEHNRLYWYRQTLGQGPEFLTYFQNEAQLEKSRLLSDRFSAERPKGSFSTLEIQRTEQGDSAMYLCASSPQRESYNEQFFGPGTRLTVL.

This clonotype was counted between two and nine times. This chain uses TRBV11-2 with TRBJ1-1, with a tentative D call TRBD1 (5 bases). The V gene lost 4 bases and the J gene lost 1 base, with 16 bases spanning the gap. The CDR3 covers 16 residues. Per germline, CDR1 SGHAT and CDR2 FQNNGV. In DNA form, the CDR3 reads TGTGCCAGCAGCTCCCCAGGGCCCTTGGGGAACACTGAAGCTTTCTTT. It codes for CASSSPGPLGNTEAFF.

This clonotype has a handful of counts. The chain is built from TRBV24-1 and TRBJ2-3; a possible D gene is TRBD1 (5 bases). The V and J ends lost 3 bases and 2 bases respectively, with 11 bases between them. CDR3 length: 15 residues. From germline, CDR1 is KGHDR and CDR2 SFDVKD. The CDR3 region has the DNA TGTGCCACCAGTGATACCGACAGCACCACAGATACGCAGTATTTT. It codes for CATSDTDSTTDTQYF.

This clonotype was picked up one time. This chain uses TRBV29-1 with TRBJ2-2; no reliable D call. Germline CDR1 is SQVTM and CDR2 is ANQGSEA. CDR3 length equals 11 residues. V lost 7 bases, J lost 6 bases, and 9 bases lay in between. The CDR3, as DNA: TGCAGCGCTAAGGAAGCCGGGGAGCTGTTTTTT. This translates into CSAKEAGELFF.

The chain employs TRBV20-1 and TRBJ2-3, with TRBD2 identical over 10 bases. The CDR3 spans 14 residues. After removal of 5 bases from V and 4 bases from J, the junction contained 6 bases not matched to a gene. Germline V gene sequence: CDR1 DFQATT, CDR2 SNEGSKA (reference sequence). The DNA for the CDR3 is TGCAGTGCTTCCCCTAGCGGGGGTGCAGATACGCAGTATTTT. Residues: CSASPSGGADTQYF.

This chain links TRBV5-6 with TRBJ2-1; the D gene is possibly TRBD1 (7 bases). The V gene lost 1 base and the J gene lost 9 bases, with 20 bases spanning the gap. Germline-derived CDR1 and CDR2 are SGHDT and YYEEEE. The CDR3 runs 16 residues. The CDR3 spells CASSLPAGGSLGEQFF. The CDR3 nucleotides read TGTGCCAGCAGCTTGCCGGCAGGGGGGAGCCTGGGTGAGCAGTTCTTC.

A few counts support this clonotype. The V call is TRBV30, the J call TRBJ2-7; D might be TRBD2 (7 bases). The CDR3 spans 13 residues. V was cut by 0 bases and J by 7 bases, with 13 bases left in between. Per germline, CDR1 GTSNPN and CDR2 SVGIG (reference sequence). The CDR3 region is CAWSVGGAREQYF. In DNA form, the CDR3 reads TGTGCCTGGAGTGTAGGGGGGGCGAGAGAGCAGTACTTC.

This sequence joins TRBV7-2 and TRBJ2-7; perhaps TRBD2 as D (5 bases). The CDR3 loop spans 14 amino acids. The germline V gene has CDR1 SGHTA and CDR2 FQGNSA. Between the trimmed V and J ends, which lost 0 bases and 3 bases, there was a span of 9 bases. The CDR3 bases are TGTGCCAGCAGCTTAGCGGGCGGGTACTACGAGCAGTACTTC. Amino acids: CASSLAGGYYEQYF.

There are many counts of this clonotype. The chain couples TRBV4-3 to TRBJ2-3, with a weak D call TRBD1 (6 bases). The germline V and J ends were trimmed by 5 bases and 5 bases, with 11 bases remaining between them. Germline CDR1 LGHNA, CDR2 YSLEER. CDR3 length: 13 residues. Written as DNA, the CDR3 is TGCGCCAGCAGCTCCCTAGGGGGAGATACGCAGTATTTT. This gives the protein CASSSLGGDTQYF.

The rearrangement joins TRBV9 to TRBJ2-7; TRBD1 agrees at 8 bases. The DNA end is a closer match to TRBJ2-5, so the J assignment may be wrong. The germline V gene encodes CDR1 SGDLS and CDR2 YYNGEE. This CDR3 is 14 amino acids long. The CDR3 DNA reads TGTGCCAGCAGCGTACGACAGGGGCGGGAGACCCAGTACTTC. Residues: CASSVRQGRETQYF.

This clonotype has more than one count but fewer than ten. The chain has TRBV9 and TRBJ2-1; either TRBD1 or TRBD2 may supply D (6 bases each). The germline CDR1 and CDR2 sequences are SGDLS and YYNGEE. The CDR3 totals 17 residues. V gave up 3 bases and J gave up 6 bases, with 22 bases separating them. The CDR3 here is CASSADRGGRPGNEQFF. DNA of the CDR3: TGTGCCAGCAGCGCCGACCGTGGGGGGCGGCCTGGCAATGAGCAGTTCTTC. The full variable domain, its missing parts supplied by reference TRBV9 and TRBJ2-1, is DSGVTQTPKHLITATGQRVTLRCSPRSGDLSVYWYQQSLDQGLQFLIQYYNGEERAKGNILERFSAQQFPDLHSELNLSSLELGDSALYFCASSADRGGRPGNEQFFGPGTRLTVL.

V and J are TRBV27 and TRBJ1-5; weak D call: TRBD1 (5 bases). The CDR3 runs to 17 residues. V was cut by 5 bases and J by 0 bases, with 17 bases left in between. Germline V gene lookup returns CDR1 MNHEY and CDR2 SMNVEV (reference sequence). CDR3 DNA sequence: TGTGCCAGCAGTCCGCAGGGTTTTAGGGATAGCAATCAGCCCCAGCATTTT. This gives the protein CASSPQGFRDSNQPQHF.

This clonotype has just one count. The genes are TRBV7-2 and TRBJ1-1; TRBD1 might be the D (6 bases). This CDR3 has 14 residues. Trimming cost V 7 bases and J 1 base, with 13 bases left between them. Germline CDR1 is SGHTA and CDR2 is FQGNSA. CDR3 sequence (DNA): TGTGCCAGCAACATAGGGGGGGCGAACACTGAAGCTTTCTTT. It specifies CASNIGGANTEAFF.

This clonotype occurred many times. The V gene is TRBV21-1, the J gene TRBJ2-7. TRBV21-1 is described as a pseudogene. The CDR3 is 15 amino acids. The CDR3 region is CASSKRLYFSYEQYF. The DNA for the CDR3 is TGTGCCAGCAGCAAACGCCTCTACTTCTCCTACGAGCAGTACTTC.

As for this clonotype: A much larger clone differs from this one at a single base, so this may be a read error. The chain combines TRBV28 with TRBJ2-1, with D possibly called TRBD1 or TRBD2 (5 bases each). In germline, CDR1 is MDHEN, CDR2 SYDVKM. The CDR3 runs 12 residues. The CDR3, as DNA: TGTCCCAGCACCCCCGGCGAGGGACGACTGTTCTTC. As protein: CPSTPGEGRLFF.

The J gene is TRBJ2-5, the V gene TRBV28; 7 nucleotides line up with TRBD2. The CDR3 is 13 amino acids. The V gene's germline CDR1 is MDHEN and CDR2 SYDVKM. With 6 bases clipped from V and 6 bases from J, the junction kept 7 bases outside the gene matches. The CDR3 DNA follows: TGTGCCAGCAGCACAGGACTAGGGAAGACCCAGTACTTC. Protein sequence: CASSTGLGKTQYF. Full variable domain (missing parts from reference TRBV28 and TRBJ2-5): DVKVTQSSRYLVKRTGEKVFLECVQDMDHENMFWYRQDPGLGLRLIYFSYDVKMKEKGDIPEGYSVSREKKERFSLILESASTNQTSMYLCASSTGLGKTQYFGPGTRLLVL.

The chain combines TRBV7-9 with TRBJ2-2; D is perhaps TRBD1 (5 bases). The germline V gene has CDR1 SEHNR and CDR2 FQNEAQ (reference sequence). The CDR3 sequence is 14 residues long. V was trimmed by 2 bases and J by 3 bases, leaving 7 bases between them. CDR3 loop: CASSLTTDTGELFF. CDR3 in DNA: TGTGCCAGCAGCTTAACGACAGACACCGGGGAGCTGTTTTTT.